The 27 T cell receptor beta chains in this list originate from one sample, sequenced in a study of blood T cell repertoires in COVID-19. Clones were read by immunoSEQ multiplex PCR, and TCRdb kept only the in-frame ones, dropping some. The sample has about 64,000 clones; roughly 88% are singletons. The specimen was peripheral blood. The receptors were sampled from a woman in her fifties or sixties with acute or convalescent COVID-19.

The rearrangement joins TRBV19 to TRBJ2-1; D not certain. The V and J ends lost 5 bases and 10 bases respectively, with 15 bases between them. The CDR3 has 13 amino acids. Germline CDR1 is LNHDA and CDR2 is SQIVND (reference sequence). For the CDR3, the DNA is TGTGCCAGTAGTGAACGCAAAGCACGGGAGCAGTTCTTC. Protein sequence: CASSERKAREQFF.

This chain connects TRBV6-1 to TRBJ1-1; TRBD1 agrees at 8 bases. The junction had 12 bases not matched to a gene; V was cut back by 4 bases and J by 5 bases. Per germline, CDR1 MNHNS and CDR2 SASEGT. CDR3 length: 16 residues. For the CDR3, the DNA is TGTGCCAGCAGTGCAATAACGACAGGGGCGCAGACTGAAGCTTTCTTT. Translated: CASSAITTGAQTEAFF.

The chain combines TRBV10-3 with TRBJ2-1; 7 bases are shared with TRBD2. V was pared by 3 bases and J by 8 bases, with 7 bases of the junction left unmatched. Germline V gene sequence: CDR1 ENHRY, CDR2 SYGVKD. The length of the CDR3 is 14 residues. The CDR3 nucleotides read TGTGCCATCAGTGACGGGGGGAGGGAAGATGAGCAGTTCTTC. Its protein is CAISDGGREDEQFF.

V and J are TRBV24-1 and TRBJ2-1; D is perhaps TRBD2 (5 bases). The germline V gene has CDR1 KGHDR and CDR2 SFDVKD. The CDR3 runs to 15 residues. Trimming left V 4 bases short and J 7 bases short, with 16 bases between. In nucleotides, the CDR3 is TGTGCCACCAGTGACCCCTGGCCGGGAAGGAATGAGCAGTTCTTC. It is translated as CATSDPWPGRNEQFF.

This chain uses TRBV18 with TRBJ1-1, with 7 bases fitting TRBD1. Germline CDR1 and CDR2: KGHSH and LQKENI. J lost 0 bases, V lost 0 bases, and 7 bases had no gene match. The CDR3 extends over 17 amino acids. CDR3 loop: CASSPPIGDSMNTEAFF. The CDR3 nucleotides read TGTGCCAGCTCACCACCGATTGGGGACAGCATGAACACTGAAGCTTTCTTT.

The V and J genes are TRBV7-9 and TRBJ2-1; 15 bases map to TRBD2. V shed 10 bases and J 4 bases; nucleotides not matched to a gene: 11. The CDR3 runs to 17 residues. Looked up from germline, CDR1 is SEHNR and CDR2 is FQNEAQ (reference sequence). The CDR3 loop is CATGRTSGGAGYNEQFF. CDR3 coding DNA: TGTGCCACCGGACGGACTAGCGGGGGGGCCGGATACAATGAGCAGTTCTTC.

This clone was seen only once. The V call is TRBV4-1, the J call TRBJ2-6; TRBD1 agrees at 8 bases. J gave up 0 bases and V 2 bases, and 3 bases lay outside the gene matches. The CDR3 runs to 17 residues. Germline CDR1 reads MGHRA; CDR2 reads YSYEKL. The CDR3 is CASSQLGTGSGANVLTF. CDR3 nucleotides: TGCGCCAGCAGCCAACTAGGGACAGGCTCTGGGGCCAACGTCCTGACTTTC.

The sample holds one count of this clone. The chain uses TRBV4-1 and TRBJ2-1; 8 bases match TRBD1. This CDR3 has 16 residues. Trimming cost V 5 bases and J 4 bases; bases outside gene matches: 10. Germline CDR1 MGHRA, CDR2 YSYEKL. The CDR3 here is CASSKSWTGFYNEQFF. In DNA form, the CDR3 reads TGCGCCAGCAGCAAATCCTGGACAGGGTTTTACAATGAGCAGTTCTTC.

This clone was recorded many times. This rearrangement joins TRBV9 to TRBJ2-5; D perhaps matches TRBD2 (6 bases). Per the germline V gene, CDR1 is SGDLS and CDR2 is YYNGEE. The V gene lost 2 bases and the J gene lost 4 bases, with 15 bases spanning the gap. The CDR3 covers 15 residues. DNA of the CDR3: TGTGCCAGCAGCGTTCAGGGTCTGGAGGGAGAGACCCAGTACTTC. Its protein is CASSVQGLEGETQYF.

Here the CDR3 DNA reads TGCGCCAGCAGCTTGGCCGGGATGGGTGGCTACACCTTC. Translation gives CASSLAGMGGYTF. The chain is built from TRBV5-1 and TRBJ1-2; D gene unclear. The CDR3 extends over 13 amino acids. Trimming removed 0 bases at V and 7 bases at J, with 10 bases between. CDR1 is SGHRS, CDR2 YFSETQ, per germline.

The chain uses TRBV3-1 (or the pseudogene TRBV3-2) and TRBJ1-2, with 8 nucleotides matching TRBD1. Germline-derived CDR1 and CDR2 are LGHDT and YNNKEL (reference sequence). V dropped 1 base and J dropped 8; count of bases not matched to a gene: 9. This CDR3 is 15 amino acids long. This CDR3 reads CASSQVGQGAVGYTF. CDR3 coding DNA: TGTGCCAGCAGCCAAGTTGGGCAGGGGGCCGTAGGCTACACCTTC.

The V call is TRBV6-5, the J call TRBJ2-3; no clear D gene. This CDR3 region has 12 residues. The germline gives CDR1 MNHEY, CDR2 SVGAGI. Trimming removed 2 bases from V and 10 bases from J, with 10 bases in between. CDR3 nucleotide sequence: TGTGCCAGCAGTTACGGCCCGCAAGCGCAGTATTTT. Protein sequence: CASSYGPQAQYF.

This clone was seen more than once but under ten times. Here the CDR3 DNA reads TGTGCCAGCAGCTCGCCGGGGAGGGCGGGGGTGAACACCGGGGAGCTGTTTTTT. Translating it yields CASSSPGRAGVNTGELFF. V is TRBV9 and J is TRBJ2-2, with 7 bases identical to TRBD2. The CDR3 is 18 amino acids. Trimming took 4 bases from V and 1 from J; bases not matched to a gene: 13. Germline V gene sequence: CDR1 SGDLS, CDR2 YYNGEE.

This chain joins TRBV7-9 and TRBJ2-2; 12 nucleotides match TRBD1. This CDR3 region has 17 residues. V was pared by 7 bases and J by 8 bases, with 14 bases of the junction left unmatched. CDR1 and CDR2 (germline): SEHNR, FQNEAQ (reference sequence). The CDR3 spells CASTSYGTGGVGGELFF. The CDR3 DNA reads as TGTGCCAGCACTTCGTATGGGACAGGGGGCGTCGGAGGGGAGCTGTTTTTT.

This chain links TRBV6-6 with TRBJ2-7; TRBD1 is a possible D gene (5 bases). Per the germline V gene, CDR1 is MNHNY and CDR2 is SVGAGI (reference sequence). Trimming stripped 0 bases from V and 0 bases from J, with 9 bases between. The CDR3 covers 15 residues. CDR3 amino acids: CASSYSRDFSYEQYF. DNA for the CDR3: TGTGCCAGCAGTTACTCCAGGGATTTCTCCTACGAGCAGTACTTC.

The chain combines TRBV5-1 with TRBJ2-7, with a weak D call TRBD1 (5 bases). The V end was cut by 4 bases, the J end by 5 bases, with 16 bases between. CDR3 length: 14 residues. Germline lookup yields CDR1 SGHRS and CDR2 YFSETQ. The CDR3 nucleotides are TGCGCCAGCAGCATAGACGGCCAGGGCAACGAGCAGTACTTC. Protein product: CASSIDGQGNEQYF.

This chain joins TRBV7-3 and TRBJ1-1, with 8 bases aligning to TRBD1. After removal of 5 bases from V and 1 base from J, the junction contained 6 bases not matched to a gene. The germline V gene encodes CDR1 SGHTA and CDR2 FQGTGA. CDR3 length equals 15 residues. The CDR3 loop is CASSKQGGTNTEAFF. Here the CDR3 DNA reads TGTGCCAGCAGCAAACAGGGGGGAACGAACACTGAAGCTTTCTTT.

This clone was observed a single time. The chain has TRBV6-5 and TRBJ1-2, with 7 positions matching TRBD1. The CDR3 totals 15 residues. In germline, CDR1 is MNHEY, CDR2 SVGAGI. Trimming removed 6 bases from V and 0 bases from J; junction bases left unmatched: 7. CDR3 loop: CASSVDRAANYGYTF. CDR3 nucleotide sequence: TGTGCCAGCAGCGTAGACAGGGCAGCTAACTATGGCTACACCTTC.

The chain joins TRBV21-1 to TRBJ2-7; no check of the table's D call, TRBD2, against the DNA was made. TRBV21-1 is an annotated pseudogene. The CDR3 sequence is 15 residues long. The CDR3 is CASSPSGGTSYEQYF. DNA of the CDR3: TGTGCCAGCAGTCCTAGCGGGGGAACCTCCTACGAGCAGTACTTC.

The rearrangement joins TRBV29-1 to TRBJ1-1; no reliable D call. The CDR3 covers 12 residues. Trimming took 1 base from V and 6 from J, leaving 9 bases between them. Germline loops: CDR1 SQVTM, CDR2 ANQGSEA. This chain's CDR3 is CSVEVAGSEAFF. Here the CDR3 DNA reads TGCAGCGTTGAAGTGGCAGGCTCTGAAGCTTTCTTT.

This clone was detected only once. The CDR3 here is CASKYTAYEQYF. The DNA for the CDR3 is TGTGCCAGCAAATATACAGCCTACGAGCAGTACTTC. The chain is built from TRBV7-2 and TRBJ2-7; D unclear. Germline V gene sequence: CDR1 SGHTA, CDR2 FQGNSA. V was cut by 7 bases and J by 2 bases, with 9 bases left in between. This CDR3 contains 12 residues.

The J gene is TRBJ2-1, the V gene TRBV5-1, with 7 nucleotides matching TRBD2. The CDR3 runs to 15 residues. Germline V gene data show CDR1 as SGHRS and CDR2 as YFSETQ. V was clipped by 0 bases and J by 8 bases; unmatched bases: 8. The chain's CDR3 is CASSLGLATTDEQFF. CDR3 coding DNA: TGCGCCAGCAGCTTGGGACTAGCCACGACGGATGAGCAGTTCTTC.

The V and J genes are TRBV7-9 and TRBJ2-3; 8 positions match TRBD2. The CDR3 is made up of 18 amino acids. CDR1 SEHNR and CDR2 FQNEAQ come from the germline V gene (reference sequence). The V gene end was trimmed by 1 base and the J gene end by 5 bases; junction bases not matched to a gene: 14. CDR3 in amino acids: CASSLVSTGGPGGDTQYF. CDR3 coding DNA: TGTGCCAGCAGCTTAGTTTCGACGGGGGGGCCAGGAGGAGATACGCAGTATTTT. Using reference TRBV7-9 and TRBJ2-3 for the parts outside the CDR3, the full variable domain is DTGVSQNPRHKITKRGQNVTFRCDPISEHNRLYWYRQTLGQGPEFLTYFQNEAQLEKSRLLSDRFSAERPKGSFSTLEIQRTEQGDSAMYLCASSLVSTGGPGGDTQYFGPGTRLTVL.

This rearrangement joins TRBV9 to TRBJ1-1; a weak D match, TRBD1 (5 bases). The V end was cut by 4 bases, the J end by 7 bases, with 17 bases between. The CDR3 totals 14 residues. Germline CDR1 reads SGDLS; CDR2 reads YYNGEE. CDR3 loop: CASSPVAGGGEAFF. CDR3 sequence (DNA): TGTGCCAGCAGCCCCGTCGCCGGGGGGGGTGAAGCTTTCTTT.

The rearrangement joins TRBV2 to TRBJ1-1; D is unclear. Looked up from germline, CDR1 is SNHLY and CDR2 is FYNNEI. The ends were cut back, 1 base at V and 0 bases at J, with 3 bases in the middle. The CDR3 is made up of 13 amino acids. CDR3 DNA sequence: TGTGCCAGCAGTGAAGAGCTGAACACTGAAGCTTTCTTT. Translation: CASSEELNTEAFF.

The chain joins TRBV6-6 to TRBJ1-3; D call uncertain. Per germline, CDR1 MNHNY and CDR2 SVGAGI (reference sequence). The V gene lost 8 bases and the J gene lost 0 bases, with 11 bases spanning the gap. The CDR3 spans 14 residues. CDR3 DNA: TGTGCCAGCTCGCTGACGGGCTCTGGAAACACCATATATTTT. It yields the protein CASSLTGSGNTIYF.

The rearrangement uses TRBV1 and TRBJ2-7; whether TRBD2, the table's D call, matches the DNA was not checked. TRBV1 is assigned pseudogene status. This CDR3 is built from 16 residues. CDR3 DNA sequence: TGCACCAGCAGCCAAGATGCGGGGCTCAATCCATACGAGCAGTACTTC. As protein: CTSSQDAGLNPYEQYF.